The 24 T cell receptor beta chains reported below all come from one sample, sequenced in a study of blood T cell repertoires in COVID-19. The repertoire was sequenced with immunoSEQ multiplex PCR; TCRdb's copy has only in-frame clones and lacks some. The repertoire includes over 200,000 clones, just under 90% of them detected once, and less than 4.5% sits in the top ten. Material: PBMCs or T cells enriched from blood (not recorded which). The receptors derive from a woman aged 25 to 39 with acute COVID-19.

V gene TRBV28 combines with J gene TRBJ1-5, with a possible D match to TRBD1 (6 bases). Trimming took 4 bases from V and 6 from J, leaving 13 bases between them. The CDR3 totals 14 residues. From germline, CDR1 is MDHEN and CDR2 SYDVKM. DNA of the CDR3: TGTGCCAGCAGTTCTCAAGGGGGTGGTCAGCCCCAGCATTTT. Its translation: CASSSQGGGQPQHF.

V gene TRBV2 combines with J gene TRBJ1-4, with TRBD1 matching 9 bases. CDR3 length equals 16 residues. Germline-derived CDR1 and CDR2 are SNHLY and FYNNEI. V gave up 2 bases and J gave up 7 bases; unmatched junction bases: 8. The CDR3 loop reads CASSESMGTGFEKLFF. The CDR3 region has the DNA TGTGCCAGCAGTGAAAGTATGGGGACAGGGTTTGAAAAACTGTTTTTT.

This rearrangement joins TRBV6-5 to TRBJ2-7, with a weak D call TRBD1 (5 bases). Per germline, CDR1 MNHEY and CDR2 SVGAGI. The CDR3 consists of 14 residues. Trimming removed 6 bases from V and 4 bases from J, with 16 bases in between. The CDR3 spells CASRKQVYEYEQYF. CDR3 in DNA: TGTGCCAGCAGAAAACAGGTTTATGAATACGAGCAGTACTTC.

The chain has TRBV24-1 and TRBJ2-1; TRBD2 matches at 13 bases. Germline V gene sequence: CDR1 KGHDR, CDR2 SFDVKD. This CDR3 is 20 amino acids long. V shed 5 bases, J shed 0 bases, and the junction held 12 bases outside the gene matches. CDR3 DNA: TGTGCCACCAGTGCCCCACCGGGACTAGCGGGGCCACCCTCCTACAATGAGCAGTTCTTC. Protein product: CATSAPPGLAGPPSYNEQFF.

The chain employs TRBV25-1 and TRBJ1-3; D not resolved. This CDR3 has 15 amino acids. The V gene lost 3 bases and the J gene lost 3 bases, with 12 bases spanning the gap. Germline V gene sequence: CDR1 MGHDK, CDR2 SYGVNS. The CDR3 DNA follows: TGTGCCAGCAGTGATAATGGCGACTTTGGAAACACCATATATTTT. Translated, it gives CASSDNGDFGNTIYF. Complete variable domain (other parts from reference TRBV25-1 and TRBJ1-3): EADIYQTPRYLVIGTGKKITLECSQTMGHDKMYWYQQDPGMELHLIHYSYGVNSTEKGDLSSESTVSRIRTEHFPLTLESARPSHTSQYLCASSDNGDFGNTIYFGEGSWLTVV.

The chain uses TRBV7-2 and TRBJ1-2; 12 nucleotides align to TRBD1. This CDR3 contains 16 residues. Trimming cost V 4 bases and J 4 bases; bases outside gene matches: 7. The germline V gene encodes CDR1 SGHTA and CDR2 FQGNSA. For the CDR3, the DNA is TGTGCCAGCAGCTCCCCCGGGACAGGGGGCATCTATGGCTACACCTTC. Translated, it gives CASSSPGTGGIYGYTF.

V gene TRBV7-6 combines with J gene TRBJ2-1; possible D gene TRBD2, 7 bases. Germline V gives CDR1 SGHVS, CDR2 FNYEAQ. V lost 5 bases to trimming and J lost 2 bases, with 19 bases between them. The CDR3 extends over 17 amino acids. CDR3 DNA: TGTGCCAGCAGCAGGATTTGGGGGGGCAAGACCTACAATGAGCAGTTCTTC. Residues: CASSRIWGGKTYNEQFF.

J is TRBJ1-3 and V is TRBV5-4; tentative D call: TRBD1 (6 bases). V was trimmed by 0 bases and J by 0 bases, leaving 13 bases between them. The germline CDR1 and CDR2 sequences are SGHNT and YYREEE (reference sequence). This CDR3 is 17 amino acids long. The CDR3 is CASSLALTGSSGNTIYF. CDR3 DNA: TGTGCCAGCAGCTTGGCACTAACAGGGTCCTCTGGAAACACCATATATTTT.

J is TRBJ2-5 and V is TRBV5-1; 11 bases line up with TRBD2. Losses at the gene ends were 6 bases for V and 4 bases for J; bases not matched to a gene: 5. From germline, CDR1 is SGHRS and CDR2 YFSETQ. The CDR3 is 14 amino acids. The CDR3 protein is CASIDSGGAETQYF. The CDR3 nucleotides read TGCGCCAGCATTGATAGCGGGGGGGCAGAGACCCAGTACTTC.

This chain connects TRBV27 to TRBJ1-1, with D tentatively TRBD1 (5 bases). Germline V gene data show CDR1 as MNHEY and CDR2 as SMNVEV (reference sequence). The length of the CDR3 is 15 residues. Trimming left V 6 bases short and J 0 bases short, with 14 bases between. The CDR3 sequence: CASRPGDGMNTEAFF. The CDR3 bases are TGTGCCAGCAGGCCGGGGGACGGCATGAACACTGAAGCTTTCTTT.

This chain joins TRBV5-1 and TRBJ1-5, with TRBD1 matching over 10 bases. The CDR3 totals 15 residues. V lost 0 bases, J lost 5 bases, and 2 bases stayed unmatched. Germline-derived CDR1 and CDR2 are SGHRS and YFSETQ. CDR3 DNA: TGCGCCAGCAGCTTGGGTGGGACAGGGGATCAGCCCCAGCATTTT. Its protein is CASSLGGTGDQPQHF. The full variable domain, its missing parts supplied by reference TRBV5-1 and TRBJ1-5, is KAGVTQTPRYLIKTRGQQVTLSCSPISGHRSVSWYQQTPGQGLQFLFEYFSETQRNKGNFPGRFSGRQFSNSRSEMNVSTLELGDSALYLCASSLGGTGDQPQHFGDGTRLSIL.

CDR3 sequence reads: CASSPRQGWDTEAFF. CDR3 sequence (DNA): TGCGCCAGCAGTCCGCGACAGGGGTGGGACACTGAAGCTTTCTTT. The rearrangement uses TRBV5-1 and TRBJ1-1; 8 bases line up with TRBD1. The CDR3 consists of 15 residues. Germline assignment: CDR1 SGHRS and CDR2 YFSETQ. With V trimmed by 5 bases and J by 3 bases, 9 bases remained unmatched.

This clone has only one observation. V is TRBV27 and J is TRBJ1-5; D is possibly TRBD1 (5 bases). The length of the CDR3 is 14 residues. The V end lost 3 bases, the J end lost 3 bases, and 9 bases lay between the germline ends. The germline V gene encodes CDR1 MNHEY and CDR2 SMNVEV (reference sequence). The CDR3 sequence: CASSFGANNQPQHF. The CDR3 coding sequence is TGTGCCAGCAGTTTTGGGGCGAACAATCAGCCCCAGCATTTT.

This sequence joins TRBV11-2 and TRBJ1-2; no clear D. This CDR3 is 13 amino acids long. V was shortened by 3 bases and J by 1 base, with 6 bases between the two germline ends. Germline V CDR1 and CDR2: SGHAT, FQNNGV. The CDR3: CASSLNNNYGYTF. Written as DNA, the CDR3 is TGTGCCAGCAGCTTGAACAATAACTATGGCTACACCTTC.

This chain joins TRBV6-1 and TRBJ1-6; TRBD1 aligns across 7 bases. V lost 1 base, J lost 8 bases, and 8 bases stayed unmatched. CDR3 length equals 16 residues. Germline-derived CDR1 and CDR2 are MNHNS and SASEGT. CDR3 DNA sequence: TGTGCCAGCAGTGAAGGGAGGGGGCTGATGGATTCACCCCTCCACTTT. It yields the protein CASSEGRGLMDSPLHF.

This chain connects TRBV19 to TRBJ2-2, with D possibly TRBD2 on 5 matching bases. V was clipped by 5 bases and J by 5 bases, with 9 bases between them. The CDR3 has 13 residues. Germline CDR1 reads LNHDA; CDR2 reads SQIVND (reference sequence). This chain's CDR3 is CASSFEGTGELFF. As DNA, the CDR3 is TGTGCCAGTAGTTTTGAGGGTACCGGGGAGCTGTTTTTT.

V is TRBV25-1 and J is TRBJ1-1; D gene unclear. The V and J ends lost 1 base and 0 bases respectively, with 9 bases between them. Looked up from germline, CDR1 is MGHDK and CDR2 is SYGVNS. There are 15 residues in the CDR3. The CDR3 nucleotides read TGTGCCAGCAGTGAATCGTTGTCGGTGAACACTGAAGCTTTCTTT. It yields the protein CASSESLSVNTEAFF.

V usage is TRBV30 and J usage is TRBJ1-1; D call uncertain. With 0 bases removed from V and 1 base from J, the gap between germline ends came to 12 bases. Germline CDR1 is GTSNPN and CDR2 is SVGIG (reference sequence). The CDR3 totals 15 residues. The CDR3 here is CAWSVPGNRNTEAFF. The DNA of the CDR3 is TGTGCCTGGAGTGTACCGGGAAATAGGAACACTGAAGCTTTCTTT.

Comments on this clone: This CDR3 is also generated by other DNA sequences in the sample. The rearrangement links TRBV6-1 to TRBJ2-1; 11 nucleotides line up with TRBD2. This CDR3 is 15 amino acids long. The trim removed 3 bases at V and 4 bases at J, leaving 2 bases unmatched. Germline-derived CDR1 and CDR2 are MNHNS and SASEGT. The CDR3 nucleotides are TGTGCCAGCAGTGACGGGACTAGCGGATACAATGAGCAGTTCTTC. As protein: CASSDGTSGYNEQFF.

This chain links TRBV7-8 with TRBJ1-6; TRBD1 matches 8 bases. The trim removed 0 bases at V and 6 bases at J, leaving 13 bases unmatched. The germline CDR1 and CDR2 sequences are SGHVS and FQNEAQ. The CDR3 covers 19 residues. The CDR3, as DNA: TGTGCCAGCAGCTTAGCTTTACCGGGACAGGAGATACGTAATTCACCCCTCCACTTT. It is translated as CASSLALPGQEIRNSPLHF.

This chain joins TRBV5-1 and TRBJ2-1; 8 bases are shared with TRBD2. This CDR3 comprises 16 residues. V dropped 4 bases and J dropped 4; count of bases not matched to a gene: 10. From germline, CDR1 is SGHRS and CDR2 YFSETQ. The CDR3 nucleotides read TGCGCCAGCAGCCCGGAGGTGGTAGCGGGATACAATGAGCAGTTCTTC. As protein: CASSPEVVAGYNEQFF.

The chain joins TRBV30 to TRBJ1-1; no definite D call. Trimming removed 4 bases from V and 5 bases from J, with 17 bases in between. CDR1 is GTSNPN and CDR2 is SVGIG in the germline V gene (reference sequence). This CDR3 region has 14 residues. CDR3 region: CAWTTGGRSTEAFF. The CDR3 DNA follows: TGTGCCTGGACCACGGGAGGGAGGAGTACTGAAGCTTTCTTT.

This sequence joins TRBV19 and TRBJ2-2; 10 bases are a match to TRBD1. After removal of 10 bases from V and 5 bases from J, the junction contained 7 bases not matched to a gene. Germline V gives CDR1 LNHDA, CDR2 SQIVND (reference sequence). The length of the CDR3 is 14 residues. The CDR3 DNA is TGTGCCACCCGGGACAGGGGAGTTACCGGGGAGCTGTTTTTT. Translation gives CATRDRGVTGELFF.

The DNA for the CDR3 is TGTGCCTGGAGTGTACTAAGACAGGGGGCGACCGGGGAGCTGTTTTTT. Protein product: CAWSVLRQGATGELFF. The chain joins TRBV30 to TRBJ2-2; 10 bases map to TRBD1. Germline V gene lookup returns CDR1 GTSNPN and CDR2 SVGIG (reference sequence). The CDR3 is made up of 16 amino acids. J lost 5 bases, V lost 0 bases, and 6 bases had no gene match.